Below, 3 T cell receptor beta chains from the same sample are listed, as sequenced in a study of control samples from healthy donors and cancer patients. Using immunoSEQ multiplex PCR, the repertoire was profiled, and TCRdb retains in-frame clones only, with some absent. The sample lists around 250,000 clones; around 80% were seen once. Sequenced material: PBMCs. These receptors all come from a woman aged 55-75 years with lung cancer.

The chain joins TRBV18 to TRBJ1-2; maybe TRBD1 (6 bases). Trimming left V 3 bases short and J 3 bases short, with 14 bases between. This CDR3 contains 15 residues. Germline V gene data show CDR1 as KGHSH and CDR2 as LQKENI. The CDR3 nucleotides are TGTGCCAGCTCACCTCTGGACAGCCTCGACTATGGCTACACCTTC. It encodes CASSPLDSLDYGYTF.

This sequence joins TRBV18 and TRBJ2-6; 12 positions agree with TRBD1. Germline CDR1 KGHSH, CDR2 LQKENI. The CDR3 spans 17 residues. V trimming: 3 bases; J trimming: 2 bases; junction bases outside the gene matches: 2. The CDR3: CASSPGTGGPGANVLTF. The DNA for the CDR3 is TGTGCCAGCTCACCCGGGACAGGGGGCCCTGGGGCCAACGTCCTGACTTTC.

The genes are TRBV3-1 (or the pseudogene TRBV3-2) and TRBJ2-3, with 13 bases identical to TRBD2. J lost 7 bases, V lost 4 bases, and 14 bases had no gene match. The germline V gene has CDR1 LGHDT and CDR2 YNNKEL (reference sequence). There are 18 residues in the CDR3. The CDR3 spells CASSPSTAGLAGRYTQYF. Here the CDR3 DNA reads TGTGCCAGCAGCCCCTCCACCGCGGGACTAGCGGGGCGATATACGCAGTATTTT.